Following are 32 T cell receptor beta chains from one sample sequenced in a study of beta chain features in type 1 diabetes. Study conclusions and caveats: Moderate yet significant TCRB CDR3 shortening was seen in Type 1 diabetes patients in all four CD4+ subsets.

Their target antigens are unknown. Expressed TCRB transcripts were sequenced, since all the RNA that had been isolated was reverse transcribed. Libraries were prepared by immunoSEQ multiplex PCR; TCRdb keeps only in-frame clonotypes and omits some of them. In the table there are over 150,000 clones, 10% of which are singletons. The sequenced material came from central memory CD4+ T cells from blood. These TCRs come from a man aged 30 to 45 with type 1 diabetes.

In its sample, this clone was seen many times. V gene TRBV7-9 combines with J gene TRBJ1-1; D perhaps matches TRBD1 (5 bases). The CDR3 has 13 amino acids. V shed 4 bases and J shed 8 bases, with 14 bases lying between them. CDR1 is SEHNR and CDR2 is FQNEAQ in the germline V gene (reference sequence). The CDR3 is CASSSQGQTEAFF. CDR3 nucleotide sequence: TGTGCCAGCAGCTCGCAGGGCCAGACCGAAGCTTTCTTT.

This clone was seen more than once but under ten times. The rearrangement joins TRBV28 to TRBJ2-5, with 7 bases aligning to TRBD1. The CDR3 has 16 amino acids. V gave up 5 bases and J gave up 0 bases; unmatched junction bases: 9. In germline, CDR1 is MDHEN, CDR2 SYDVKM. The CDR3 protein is CASSGDSGADQETQYF. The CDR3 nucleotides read TGTGCCAGCAGTGGGGACAGTGGTGCTGACCAAGAGACCCAGTACTTC.

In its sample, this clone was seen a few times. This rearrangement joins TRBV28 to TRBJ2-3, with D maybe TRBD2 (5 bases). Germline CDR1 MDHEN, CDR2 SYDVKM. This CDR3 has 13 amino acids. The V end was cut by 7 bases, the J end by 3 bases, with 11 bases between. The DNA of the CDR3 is TGTGCCAGCACCCAAGAGGGAACAGATACGCAGTATTTT. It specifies CASTQEGTDTQYF.

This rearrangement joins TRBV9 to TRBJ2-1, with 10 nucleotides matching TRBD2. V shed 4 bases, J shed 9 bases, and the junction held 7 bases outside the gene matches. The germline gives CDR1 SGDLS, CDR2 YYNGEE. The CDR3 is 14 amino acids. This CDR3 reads CASSPSGRVGEQFF. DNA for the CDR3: TGTGCCAGCAGCCCTAGCGGGAGAGTCGGTGAGCAGTTCTTC.

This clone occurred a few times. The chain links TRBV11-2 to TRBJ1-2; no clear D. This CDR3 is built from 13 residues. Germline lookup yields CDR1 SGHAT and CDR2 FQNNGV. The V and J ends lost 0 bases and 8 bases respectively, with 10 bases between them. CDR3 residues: CASSLDRFGGYTF. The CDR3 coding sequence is TGTGCCAGCAGCTTAGATCGGTTCGGGGGCTACACCTTC.

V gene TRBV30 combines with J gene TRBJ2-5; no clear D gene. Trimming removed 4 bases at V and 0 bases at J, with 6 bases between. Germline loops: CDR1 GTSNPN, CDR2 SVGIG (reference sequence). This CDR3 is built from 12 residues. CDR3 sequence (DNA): TGTGCCTGGAATTCCGACCAAGAGACCCAGTACTTC. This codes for CAWNSDQETQYF.

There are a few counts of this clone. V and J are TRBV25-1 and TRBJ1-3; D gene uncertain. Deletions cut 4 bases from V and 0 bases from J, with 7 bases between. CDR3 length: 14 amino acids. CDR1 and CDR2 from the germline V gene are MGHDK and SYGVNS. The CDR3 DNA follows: TGTGCCAGCAGTGGGCCCAACTCTGGAAACACCATATATTTT. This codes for CASSGPNSGNTIYF. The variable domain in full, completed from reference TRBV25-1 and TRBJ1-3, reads EADIYQTPRYLVIGTGKKITLECSQTMGHDKMYWYQQDPGMELHLIHYSYGVNSTEKGDLSSESTVSRIRTEHFPLTLESARPSHTSQYLCASSGPNSGNTIYFGEGSWLTVV.

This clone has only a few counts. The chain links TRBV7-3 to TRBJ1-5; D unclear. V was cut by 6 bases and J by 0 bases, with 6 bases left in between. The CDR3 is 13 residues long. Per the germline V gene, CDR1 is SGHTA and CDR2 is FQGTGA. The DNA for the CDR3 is TGTGCCAGCAGTCCATCTAGCAATCAGCCCCAGCATTTT. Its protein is CASSPSSNQPQHF. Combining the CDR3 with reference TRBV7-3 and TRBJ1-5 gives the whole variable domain GAGVSQTPSNKVTEKGKYVELRCDPISGHTALYWYRQSLGQGPEFLIYFQGTGAADDSGLPNDRFFAVRPEGSVSTLKIQRTERGDSAVYLCASSPSSNQPQHFGDGTRLSIL.

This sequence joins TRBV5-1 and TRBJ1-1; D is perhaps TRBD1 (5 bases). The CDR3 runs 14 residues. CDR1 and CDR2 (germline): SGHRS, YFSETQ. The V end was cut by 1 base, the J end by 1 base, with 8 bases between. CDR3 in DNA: TGCGCCAGCAGCTTGTGGGGGGAGAACACTGAAGCTTTCTTT. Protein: CASSLWGENTEAFF. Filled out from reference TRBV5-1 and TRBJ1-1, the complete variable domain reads KAGVTQTPRYLIKTRGQQVTLSCSPISGHRSVSWYQQTPGQGLQFLFEYFSETQRNKGNFPGRFSGRQFSNSRSEMNVSTLELGDSALYLCASSLWGENTEAFFGQGTRLTVV.

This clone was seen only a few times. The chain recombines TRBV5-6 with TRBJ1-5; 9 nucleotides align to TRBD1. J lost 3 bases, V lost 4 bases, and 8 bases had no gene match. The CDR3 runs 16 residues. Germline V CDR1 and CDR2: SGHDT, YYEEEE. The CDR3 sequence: CASSAGTGKVNQPQHF. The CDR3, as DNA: TGTGCCAGCAGCGCCGGGACAGGGAAGGTCAATCAGCCCCAGCATTTT.

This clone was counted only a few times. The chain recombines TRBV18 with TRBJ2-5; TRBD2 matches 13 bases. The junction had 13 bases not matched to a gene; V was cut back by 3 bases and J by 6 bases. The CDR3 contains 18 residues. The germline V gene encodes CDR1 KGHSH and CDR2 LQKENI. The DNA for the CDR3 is TGTGCCAGCTCACCTTCCGGACTAGCGGGAGTGGATTTTCAGACCCAGTACTTC. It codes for CASSPSGLAGVDFQTQYF.

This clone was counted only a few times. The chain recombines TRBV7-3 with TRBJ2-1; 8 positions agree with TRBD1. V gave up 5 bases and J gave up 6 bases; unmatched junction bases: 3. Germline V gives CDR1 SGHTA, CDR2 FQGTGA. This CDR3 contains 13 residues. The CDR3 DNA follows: TGTGCCAGCAGCCTGGGACAGGTCAATGAGCAGTTCTTC. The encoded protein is CASSLGQVNEQFF. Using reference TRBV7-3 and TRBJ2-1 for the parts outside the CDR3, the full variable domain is GAGVSQTPSNKVTEKGKYVELRCDPISGHTALYWYRQSLGQGPEFLIYFQGTGAADDSGLPNDRFFAVRPEGSVSTLKIQRTERGDSAVYLCASSLGQVNEQFFGPGTRLTVL.

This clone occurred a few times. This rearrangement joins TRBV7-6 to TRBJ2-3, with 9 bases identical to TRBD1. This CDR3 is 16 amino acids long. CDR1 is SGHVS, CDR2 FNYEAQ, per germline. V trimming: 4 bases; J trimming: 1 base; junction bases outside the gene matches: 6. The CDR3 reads CASSSRQGGGTDTQYF. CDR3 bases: TGTGCCAGCAGCTCTCGACAGGGGGGAGGCACAGATACGCAGTATTTT. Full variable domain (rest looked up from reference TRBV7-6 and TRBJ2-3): GAGVSQSPRYKVTKRGQDVALRCDPISGHVSLYWYRQALGQGPEFLTYFNYEAQQDKSGLPNDRFSAERPEGSISTLTIQRTEQRDSAMYRCASSSRQGGGTDTQYFGPGTRLTVL.

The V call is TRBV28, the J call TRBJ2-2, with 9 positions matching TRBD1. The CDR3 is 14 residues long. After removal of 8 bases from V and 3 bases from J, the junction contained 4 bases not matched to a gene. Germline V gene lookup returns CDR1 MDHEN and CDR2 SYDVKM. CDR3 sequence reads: CASLRDRDTGELFF. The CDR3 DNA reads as TGTGCCAGCCTCCGGGACAGGGACACCGGGGAGCTGTTTTTT. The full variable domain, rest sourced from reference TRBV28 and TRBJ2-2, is DVKVTQSSRYLVKRTGEKVFLECVQDMDHENMFWYRQDPGLGLRLIYFSYDVKMKEKGDIPEGYSVSREKKERFSLILESASTNQTSMYLCASLRDRDTGELFFGEGSRLTVL.

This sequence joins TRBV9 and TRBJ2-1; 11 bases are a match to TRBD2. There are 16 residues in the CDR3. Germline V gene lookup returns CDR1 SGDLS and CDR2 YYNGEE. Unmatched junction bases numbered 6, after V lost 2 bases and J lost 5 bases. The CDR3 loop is CASSVSGTSGDNEQFF. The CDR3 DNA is TGTGCCAGCAGCGTTTCTGGGACTAGCGGTGACAATGAGCAGTTCTTC.

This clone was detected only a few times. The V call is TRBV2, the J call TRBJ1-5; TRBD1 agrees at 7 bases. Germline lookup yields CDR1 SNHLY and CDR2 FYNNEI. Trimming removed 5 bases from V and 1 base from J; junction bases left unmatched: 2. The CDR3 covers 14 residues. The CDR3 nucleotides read TGTGCCAGCAGTAGACAGGGCAGCAATCAGCCCCAGCATTTT. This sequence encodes CASSRQGSNQPQHF.

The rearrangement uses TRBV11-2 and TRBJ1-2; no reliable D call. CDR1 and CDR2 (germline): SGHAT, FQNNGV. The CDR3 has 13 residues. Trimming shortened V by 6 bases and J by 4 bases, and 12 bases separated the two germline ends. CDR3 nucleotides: TGTGCCAGCAGACGGGAGGAACTCTATGGCTACACCTTC. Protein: CASRREELYGYTF.

CDR3 in amino acids: CASSGPDRGNEKLFF. CDR3 DNA sequence: TGTGCCAGCAGTGGGCCGGACAGGGGTAATGAAAAACTGTTTTTT. The chain employs TRBV6-6 and TRBJ1-4; the match to TRBD1 covers 9 bases. J lost 4 bases, V lost 5 bases, and 5 bases had no gene match. The CDR3 consists of 15 residues. CDR1 is MNHNY and CDR2 is SVGAGI in the germline V gene (reference sequence).

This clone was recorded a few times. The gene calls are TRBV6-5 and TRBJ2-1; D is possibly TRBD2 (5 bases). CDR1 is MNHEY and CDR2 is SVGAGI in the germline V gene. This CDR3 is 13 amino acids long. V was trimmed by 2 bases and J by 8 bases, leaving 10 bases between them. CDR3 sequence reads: CASSYGASHEQFF. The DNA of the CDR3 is TGTGCCAGCAGTTACGGAGCTAGCCATGAGCAGTTCTTC.

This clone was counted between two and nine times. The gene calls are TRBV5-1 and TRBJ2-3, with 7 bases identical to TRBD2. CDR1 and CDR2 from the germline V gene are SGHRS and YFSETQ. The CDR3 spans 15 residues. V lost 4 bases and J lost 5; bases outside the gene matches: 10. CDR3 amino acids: CASSRAGLGGDTQYF. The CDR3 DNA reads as TGCGCCAGCAGCCGGGCCGGACTAGGTGGAGATACGCAGTATTTT.

The CDR3 bases are TGTGCCAGCCTACAGGGGGGCACAGATACGCAGTATTTT. Its protein is CASLQGGTDTQYF. The chain employs TRBV28 and TRBJ2-3; TRBD1 matches 8 bases. This CDR3 has 13 amino acids. From germline, CDR1 is MDHEN and CDR2 SYDVKM. V lost 8 bases and J lost 1; bases outside the gene matches: 2.

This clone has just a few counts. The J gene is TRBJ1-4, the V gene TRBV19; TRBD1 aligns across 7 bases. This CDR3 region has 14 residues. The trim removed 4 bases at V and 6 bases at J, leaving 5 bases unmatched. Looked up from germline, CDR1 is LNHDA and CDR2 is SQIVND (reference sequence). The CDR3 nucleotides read TGTGCCAGTAGTACACGGGACAGCCATGAAAAACTGTTTTTT. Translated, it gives CASSTRDSHEKLFF.

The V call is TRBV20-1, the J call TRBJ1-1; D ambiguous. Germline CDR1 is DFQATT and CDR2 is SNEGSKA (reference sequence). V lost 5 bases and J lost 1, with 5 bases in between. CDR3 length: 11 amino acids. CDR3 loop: CSAEENTEAFF. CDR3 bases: TGCAGTGCTGAGGAGAACACTGAAGCTTTCTTT.

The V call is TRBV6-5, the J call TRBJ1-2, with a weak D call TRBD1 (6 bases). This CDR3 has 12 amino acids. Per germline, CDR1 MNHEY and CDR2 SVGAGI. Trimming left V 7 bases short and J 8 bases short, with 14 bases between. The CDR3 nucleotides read TGTGCCAGCACGAGGCCCGGGACAGGCTACACCTTC. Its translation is CASTRPGTGYTF.

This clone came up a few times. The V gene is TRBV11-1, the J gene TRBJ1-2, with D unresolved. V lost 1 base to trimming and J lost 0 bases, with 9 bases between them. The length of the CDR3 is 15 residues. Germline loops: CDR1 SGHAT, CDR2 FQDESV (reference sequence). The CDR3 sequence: CASSLDLDSNYGYTF. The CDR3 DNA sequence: TGTGCCAGCAGCTTAGATCTCGACTCTAACTATGGCTACACCTTC.

The CDR3: CASRQDNQPQHF. CDR3 DNA: TGTGCCAGTAGACAGGACAATCAGCCCCAGCATTTT. V and J are TRBV19 and TRBJ1-5, with D possibly matching TRBD1 (5 bases). Trimming left V 6 bases short and J 3 bases short, with 6 bases between. Germline lookup yields CDR1 LNHDA and CDR2 SQIVND (reference sequence). This CDR3 has 12 residues.

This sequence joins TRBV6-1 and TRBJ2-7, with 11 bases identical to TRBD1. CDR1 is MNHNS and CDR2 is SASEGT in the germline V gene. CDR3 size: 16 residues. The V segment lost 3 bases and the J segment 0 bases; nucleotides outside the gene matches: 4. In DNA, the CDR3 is TGTGCCAGCAGTGACGGAGGGACAGGGGGCTCCTACGAGCAGTACTTC. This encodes CASSDGGTGGSYEQYF.

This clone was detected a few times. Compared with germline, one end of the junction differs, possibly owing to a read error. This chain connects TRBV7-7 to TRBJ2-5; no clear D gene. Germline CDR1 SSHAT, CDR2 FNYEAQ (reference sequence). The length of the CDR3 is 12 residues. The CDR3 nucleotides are TGTGCTAGCAGCCCAGGCCAAGAGACCCAGTACTTC. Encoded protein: CASSPGQETQYF.

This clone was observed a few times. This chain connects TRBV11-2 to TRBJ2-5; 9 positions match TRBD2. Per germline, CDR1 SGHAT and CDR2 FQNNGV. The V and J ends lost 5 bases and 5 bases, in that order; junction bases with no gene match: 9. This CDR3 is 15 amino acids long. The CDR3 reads CASSRGSGRPETQYF. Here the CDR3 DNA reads TGTGCCAGCAGCCGCGGAAGCGGGAGGCCGGAGACCCAGTACTTC.

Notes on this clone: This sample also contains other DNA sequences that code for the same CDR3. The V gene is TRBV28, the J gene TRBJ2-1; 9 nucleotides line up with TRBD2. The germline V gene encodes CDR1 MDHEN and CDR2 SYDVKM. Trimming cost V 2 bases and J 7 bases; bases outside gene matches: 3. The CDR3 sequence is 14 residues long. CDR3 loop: CASSLAGGRNEQFF. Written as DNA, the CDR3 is TGTGCCAGCAGTTTAGCGGGAGGGCGGAATGAGCAGTTCTTC.

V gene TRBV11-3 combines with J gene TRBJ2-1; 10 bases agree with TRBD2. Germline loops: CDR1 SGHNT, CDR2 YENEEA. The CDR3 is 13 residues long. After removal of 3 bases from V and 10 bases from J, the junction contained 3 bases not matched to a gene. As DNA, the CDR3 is TGTGCCAGCAGCTTGGTTAGCGGGAGGGAGCAGTTCTTC. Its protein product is CASSLVSGREQFF.

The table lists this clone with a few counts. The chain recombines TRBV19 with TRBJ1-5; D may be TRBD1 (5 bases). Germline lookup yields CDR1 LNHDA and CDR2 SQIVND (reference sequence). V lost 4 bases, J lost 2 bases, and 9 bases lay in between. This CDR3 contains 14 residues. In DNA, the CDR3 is TGTGCCAGTAGTAGGGGGGTAGGCAATCAGCCCCAGCATTTT. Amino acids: CASSRGVGNQPQHF. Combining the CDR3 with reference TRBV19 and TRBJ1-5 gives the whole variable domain DGGITQSPKYLFRKEGQNVTLSCEQNLNHDAMYWYRQDPGQGLRLIYYSQIVNDFQKGDIAEGYSVSREKKESFPLTVTSAQKNPTAFYLCASSRGVGNQPQHFGDGTRLSIL.